The entry below describes one T cell receptor (beta chain). The antigen is not known. This entry is derived from a study of CD8 T cells in ankylosing spondylitis. Findings of the study overall: Among TCR beta sequences, a motif of fewer than 10 highly homologous variants appeared characteristic of ankylosing spondylitis blood. Earlier work had already found some motif variants in reactive arthritis synovial fluid and blood. Matched synovial fluid from ankylosing spondylitis patients was reported to be enriched for disease-linked clones.

The CDR3 runs to 13 residues. Trimming cost V 5 bases and J 13 bases, with 17 bases left between them. TCRdb reanalysed the 5' RACE reads using MiXCR and keeps one entry per CDR3 protein. The sample shows about 130,000 distinct CDR3 sequences, roughly an eighth of them seen only once. Sequencing input: blood, either unsorted or a sorted T cell fraction (not recorded which). The receptor was derived from a female donor with ankylosing spondylitis or in good health (not recorded which). The chain uses TRBV12-3 or TRBV12-4 and TRBJ2-2; D not resolved. The CDR3 protein is CASSRSDFGWLFF. CDR3 nucleotides: TGTGCCAGCAGTCGGAGCGACTTCGGGTGGCTGTTTTTT.